Listed below are T cell receptor beta chains from one sample, sequenced in a study of cytomegalovirus exposure and HLA in healthy donors. Assay used: immunoSEQ multiplex PCR; TCRdb lists only in-frame clones, some missing. The sample table sets out approximately 150,000 clones. Input material: PBMCs. Receptor source: a woman younger than 35 in good health and CMV-seronegative. CDR3s include the opening cysteine and the closing phenylalanine or tryptophan. D genes are given only for firm matches.

>TRBV4-3|TRBJ2-1|NA
TGCGCCAGCAGCCAGTCCTCGGGGGATTACAATGAGCAGTTCTTC
CASSQSSGDYNEQFF
>TRBV12-1|TRBJ2-3|NA
TGTGCCAGCAGCCACTGTAAGGACCGGGACAATCTGCAGTATTTT
CASSHCKDRDNLQYF
>TRBV7-2|TRBJ1-5|NA
TGTGCCAGCAGCTTAGCGAGGCAGCCCCAGCATTTT
CASSLARQPQHF
>TRBV15|TRBJ2-5|TRBD2
TGTGCCACCAGCAGAGATGCGGGGAGGGTTCAAGAGACCCAGTACTTC
CATSRDAGRVQETQYF
>TRBV19|TRBJ2-1|NA
TGTGCCAGTAGAACCGGACAGACGAGCTCCTACAATGAGCAGTTCTTC
CASRTGQTSSYNEQFF
>TRBV7-6|TRBJ1-1|NA
TGTGCCAGCAGCTTAGAACAGACGAACACTGAAGCTTTCTTT
CASSLEQTNTEAFF
>TRBV29-1|TRBJ2-3|NA
TGCAGCGTTGACAGGGCGACAGATACGCAGTATTTT
CSVDRATDTQYF
>TRBV30|TRBJ1-1|NA
TGTGCCTGGAGCCCTGGCAGGGGTGGTTACACTGAAGCTTTCTTT
CAWSPGRGGYTEAFF
>TRBV11-2|TRBJ1-5|NA
TGTGCCAGCAGCTTAATCGGGGGGAGCAATCAGCCCCAGCATTTT
CASSLIGGSNQPQHF
>TRBV4-2|TRBJ2-7|NA
TGTGCCAGCAGCCACGACTTAGGAGGAGGCGAGCAGTACTTC
CASSHDLGGGEQYF